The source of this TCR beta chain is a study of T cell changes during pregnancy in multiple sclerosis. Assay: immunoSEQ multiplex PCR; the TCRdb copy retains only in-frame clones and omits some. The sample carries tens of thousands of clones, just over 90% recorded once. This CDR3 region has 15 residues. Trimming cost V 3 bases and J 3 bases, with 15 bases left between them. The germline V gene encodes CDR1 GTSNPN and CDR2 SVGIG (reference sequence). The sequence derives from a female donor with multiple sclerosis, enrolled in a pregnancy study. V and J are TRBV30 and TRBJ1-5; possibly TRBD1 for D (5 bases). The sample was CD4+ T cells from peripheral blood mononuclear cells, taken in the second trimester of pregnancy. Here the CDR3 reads CAWSPMGQLNQPQHF. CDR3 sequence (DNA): TGTGCCTGGAGCCCAATGGGGCAGCTCAATCAGCCCCAGCATTTT.